Listed here are 4 T cell receptor beta chains from one sample, sequenced in a study of cytomegalovirus exposure and HLA in healthy donors. The PCR ran on 60 Vbeta and 13 Jbeta primers. Sequenced by immunoSEQ multiplex PCR; TCRdb stores in-frame clones only, minus some. Here the sample spans about 90,000 clones, around two thirds being singletons. The sequenced sample consisted of PBMCs. These receptors were taken from a man aged 30-40 years in good health and CMV-seronegative.

This chain connects TRBV9 to TRBJ1-1; D is uncertain. The CDR3 has 16 residues. The V end was cut by 1 base, the J end by 0 bases, with 13 bases between. CDR1 is SGDLS, CDR2 YYNGEE, per germline. CDR3 in DNA: TGTGCCAGCAGCGTAAGTACAGACCGCGTGAACACTGAAGCTTTCTTT. Translation: CASSVSTDRVNTEAFF.

The chain joins TRBV29-1 to TRBJ1-1, with D perhaps matching TRBD1 (6 bases). The CDR3 covers 15 residues. The V end was cut by 7 bases, the J end by 1 base, with 19 bases between. Germline-derived CDR1 and CDR2 are SQVTM and ANQGSEA. The CDR3, as DNA: TGCAGCGCTATAGACAGATTACAGGGGAACACTGAAGCTTTCTTT. Its translation: CSAIDRLQGNTEAFF.

This clone was observed a few times. V is TRBV28 and J is TRBJ2-5; D gene unclear. The CDR3 is 11 amino acids. The germline gives CDR1 MDHEN, CDR2 SYDVKM. The V and J ends lost 3 bases and 5 bases respectively, with 4 bases between them. In DNA form, the CDR3 reads TGTGCCAGCAGTTTGTCTGAGACCCAGTACTTC. Translated: CASSLSETQYF.

This clone was seen more than once but under ten times. V usage is TRBV9 and J usage is TRBJ2-1; TRBD2 aligns across 7 bases. The CDR3 sequence is 14 residues long. CDR1 is SGDLS and CDR2 is YYNGEE in the germline V gene. V was pared by 0 bases and J by 7 bases, with 4 bases of the junction left unmatched. Here the CDR3 reads CASSVGTSGNEQFF. The CDR3 DNA follows: TGTGCCAGCAGCGTAGGGACTAGTGGGAATGAGCAGTTCTTC.